This section outlines one TCR beta chain sequence together with its context. As yet, its antigen is unknown. This specimen belongs to a study of identifying expanded T cells in peripheral blood. Study-wide results and limits: Two-week clone count variance significantly increased as total template count grew. Over two and four weeks, about 17 and 20 clones changed, versus more than 1 between replicates.

Clones were read by immunoSEQ multiplex PCR, and TCRdb kept only the in-frame ones, dropping some. This sample has approximately 50,000 clones, with 82% found just once. Germline values: CDR1 SGHAT, CDR2 FQNNGV. V trimming: 5 bases; J trimming: 2 bases; junction bases outside the gene matches: 8. This CDR3 comprises 15 residues. Healthy donors had no documented immune events, such as infections, while sampled. Sequenced input: blood. This sequence was found in a person between 18 and 69 years old in good health. The V and J genes are TRBV11-2 and TRBJ2-5; 7 positions match TRBD2. In DNA form, the CDR3 reads TGTGCCAGCAGCGGATCTCGGGGGGTGCAAGAGACCCAGTACTTC. Its translation is CASSGSRGVQETQYF. The entire variable domain, with the rest obtained from reference TRBV11-2 and TRBJ2-5, is as follows: EAGVAQSPRYKIIEKRQSVAFWCNPISGHATLYWYQQILGQGPKLLIQFQNNGVVDDSQLPKDRFSAERLKGVDSTLKIQPAKLEDSAVYLCASSGSRGVQETQYFGPGTRLLVL.